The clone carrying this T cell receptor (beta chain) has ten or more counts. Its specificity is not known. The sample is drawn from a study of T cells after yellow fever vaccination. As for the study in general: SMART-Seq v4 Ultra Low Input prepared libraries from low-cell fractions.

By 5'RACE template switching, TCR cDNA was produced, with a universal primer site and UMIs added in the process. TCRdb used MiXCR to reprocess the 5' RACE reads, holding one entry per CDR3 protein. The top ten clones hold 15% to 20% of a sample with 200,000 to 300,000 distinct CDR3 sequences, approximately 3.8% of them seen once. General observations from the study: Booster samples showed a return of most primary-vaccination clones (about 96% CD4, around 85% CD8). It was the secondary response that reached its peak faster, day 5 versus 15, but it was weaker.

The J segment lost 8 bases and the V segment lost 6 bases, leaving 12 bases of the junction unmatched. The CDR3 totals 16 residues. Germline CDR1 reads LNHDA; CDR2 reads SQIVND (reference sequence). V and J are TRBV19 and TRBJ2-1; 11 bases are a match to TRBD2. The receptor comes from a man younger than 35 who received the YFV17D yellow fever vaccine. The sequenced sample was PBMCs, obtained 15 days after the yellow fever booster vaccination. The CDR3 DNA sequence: TGTGCCAGTAGGAGTAGCCTAGCGGGGGGCTGGGATGAGCAGTTCTTC. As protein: CASRSSLAGGWDEQFF.